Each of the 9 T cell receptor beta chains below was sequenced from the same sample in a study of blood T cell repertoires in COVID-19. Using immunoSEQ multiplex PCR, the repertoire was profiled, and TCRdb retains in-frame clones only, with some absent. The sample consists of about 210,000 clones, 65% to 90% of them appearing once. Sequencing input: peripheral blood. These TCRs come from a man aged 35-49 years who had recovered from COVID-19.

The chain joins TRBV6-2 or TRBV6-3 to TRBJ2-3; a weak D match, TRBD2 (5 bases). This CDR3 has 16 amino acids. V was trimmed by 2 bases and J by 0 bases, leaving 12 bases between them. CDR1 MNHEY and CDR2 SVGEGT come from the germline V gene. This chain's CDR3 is CASSYHRAASTDTQYF. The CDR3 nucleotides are TGTGCCAGCAGTTACCATCGAGCGGCTAGCACAGATACGCAGTATTTT.

The CDR3 region is CASSLTGDSNQPQHF. CDR3 bases: TGTGCCAGCTCATTAACAGGGGATAGCAATCAGCCCCAGCATTTT. V and J are TRBV18 and TRBJ1-5, with 7 positions matching TRBD1. This CDR3 comprises 15 residues. Germline loops: CDR1 KGHSH, CDR2 LQKENI. The V gene end was trimmed by 5 bases and the J gene end by 0 bases; junction bases not matched to a gene: 4.

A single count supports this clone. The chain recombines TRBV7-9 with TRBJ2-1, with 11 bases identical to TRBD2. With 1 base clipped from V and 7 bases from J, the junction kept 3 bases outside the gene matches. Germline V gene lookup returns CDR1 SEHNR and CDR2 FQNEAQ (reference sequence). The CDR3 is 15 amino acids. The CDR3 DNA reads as TGTGCCAGCAGCTTAGTACTAGCGGGAGTGAATGAGCAGTTCTTC. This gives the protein CASSLVLAGVNEQFF. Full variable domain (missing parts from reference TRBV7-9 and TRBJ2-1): DTGVSQNPRHKITKRGQNVTFRCDPISEHNRLYWYRQTLGQGPEFLTYFQNEAQLEKSRLLSDRFSAERPKGSFSTLEIQRTEQGDSAMYLCASSLVLAGVNEQFFGPGTRLTVL.

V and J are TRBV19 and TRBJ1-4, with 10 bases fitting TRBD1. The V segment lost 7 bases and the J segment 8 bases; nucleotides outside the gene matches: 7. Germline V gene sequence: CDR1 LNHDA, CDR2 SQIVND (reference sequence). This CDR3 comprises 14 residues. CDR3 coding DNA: TGTGCCAGTAATCTGGGACAGGGGTACGAAAAACTGTTTTTT. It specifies CASNLGQGYEKLFF.

CDR3 coding DNA: TGTGCCAGTAGTGCCCCCTCGGGACAGCTAATCTACGAGCAGTACTTC. It yields the protein CASSAPSGQLIYEQYF. The chain uses TRBV19 and TRBJ2-7; 7 nucleotides agree with TRBD1. V lost 5 bases, J lost 3 bases, and 13 bases stayed unmatched. CDR1 is LNHDA, CDR2 SQIVND, per germline (reference sequence). There are 16 residues in the CDR3. Full variable domain (missing parts from reference TRBV19 and TRBJ2-7): DGGITQSPKYLFRKEGQNVTLSCEQNLNHDAMYWYRQDPGQGLRLIYYSQIVNDFQKGDIAEGYSVSREKKESFPLTVTSAQKNPTAFYLCASSAPSGQLIYEQYFGPGTRLTVT.

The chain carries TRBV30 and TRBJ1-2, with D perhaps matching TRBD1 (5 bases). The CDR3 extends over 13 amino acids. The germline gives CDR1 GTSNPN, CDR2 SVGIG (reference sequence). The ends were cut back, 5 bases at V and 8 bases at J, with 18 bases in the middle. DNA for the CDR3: TGTGCCTGGGAAAGACAGCCCAAGGAGGGCTACACCTTC. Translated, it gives CAWERQPKEGYTF.

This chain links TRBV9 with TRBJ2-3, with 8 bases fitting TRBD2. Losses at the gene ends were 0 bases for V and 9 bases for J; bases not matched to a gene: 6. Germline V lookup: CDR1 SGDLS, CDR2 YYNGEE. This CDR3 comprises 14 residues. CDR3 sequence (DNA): TGTGCCAGCAGCGTAGAAGGGACTAGTGAAACGCAGTATTTT. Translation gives CASSVEGTSETQYF.

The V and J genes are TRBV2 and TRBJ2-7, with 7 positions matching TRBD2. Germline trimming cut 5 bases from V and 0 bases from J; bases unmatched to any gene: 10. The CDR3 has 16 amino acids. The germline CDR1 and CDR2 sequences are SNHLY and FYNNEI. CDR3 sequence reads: CASSRGGDGLSYEQYF. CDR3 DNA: TGTGCCAGCAGTCGGGGAGGGGACGGCCTCTCCTACGAGCAGTACTTC. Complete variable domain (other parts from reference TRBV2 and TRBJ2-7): EPEVTQTPSHQVTQMGQEVILRCVPISNHLYFYWYRQILGQKVEFLVSFYNNEISEKSEIFDDQFSVERPDGSNFTLKIRSTKLEDSAMYFCASSRGGDGLSYEQYFGPGTRLTVT.

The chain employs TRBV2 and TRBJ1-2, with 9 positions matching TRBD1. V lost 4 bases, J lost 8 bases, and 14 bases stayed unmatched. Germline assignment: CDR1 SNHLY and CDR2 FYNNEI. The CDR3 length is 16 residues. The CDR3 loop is CASSVQGTGPRRGYTF. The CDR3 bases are TGTGCCAGCAGTGTACAAGGGACAGGGCCTCGGAGAGGCTACACCTTC.